This T cell receptor beta chain is drawn from a study of identical twins. Study results and limitations: Cord blood beta clonotypes that were abundant carried fewer insertions, and memory repertoires showed no such trend. The study found weaker excess twin sharing in beta out-of-frame sequences.

This clonotype came up many times. No antigen is known for it. This CDR3 has 17 amino acids. Trimming cost V 6 bases and J 3 bases, with 24 bases left between them. One entry per CDR3 protein, called by TCRdb with MiXCR from the 5' RACE reads. The data contain around 140,000 distinct CDR3 sequences, roughly 3.5% of them singletons. The receptor was isolated from a man in his late teens or twenties in good health. Sequencing was performed on memory T cells sorted from blood. The gene calls are TRBV12-3 or TRBV12-4 and TRBJ2-7; D may match TRBD1 or TRBD2 (5 bases each). CDR3 region: CASSPRTRGERGYEQYV. DNA of the CDR3: TGTGCCAGCAGCCCCAGAACTAGAGGAGAGAGGGGCTACGAGCAGTACGTC.